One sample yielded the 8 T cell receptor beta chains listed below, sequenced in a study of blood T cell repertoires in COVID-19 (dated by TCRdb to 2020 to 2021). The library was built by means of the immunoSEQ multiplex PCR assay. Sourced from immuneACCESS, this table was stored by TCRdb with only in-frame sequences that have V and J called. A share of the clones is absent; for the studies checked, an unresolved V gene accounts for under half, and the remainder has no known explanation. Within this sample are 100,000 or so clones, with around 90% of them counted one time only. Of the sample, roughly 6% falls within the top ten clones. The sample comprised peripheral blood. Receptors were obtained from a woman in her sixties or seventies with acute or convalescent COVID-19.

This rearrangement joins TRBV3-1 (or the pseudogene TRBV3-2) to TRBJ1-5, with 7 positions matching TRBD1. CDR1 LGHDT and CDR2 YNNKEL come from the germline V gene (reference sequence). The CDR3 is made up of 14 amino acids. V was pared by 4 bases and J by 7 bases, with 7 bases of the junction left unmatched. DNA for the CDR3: TGTGCCAGCAGCCCTGACAGGGCGTGGCAGCCCCAGCATTTT. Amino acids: CASSPDRAWQPQHF.

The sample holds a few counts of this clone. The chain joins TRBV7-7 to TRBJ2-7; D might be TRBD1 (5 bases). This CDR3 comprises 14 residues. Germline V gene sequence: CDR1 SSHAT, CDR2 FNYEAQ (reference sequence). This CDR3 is CASSLGHDSYEQYV. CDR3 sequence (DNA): TGTGCTAGCAGCTTAGGACATGACTCCTACGAGCAGTACGTC.

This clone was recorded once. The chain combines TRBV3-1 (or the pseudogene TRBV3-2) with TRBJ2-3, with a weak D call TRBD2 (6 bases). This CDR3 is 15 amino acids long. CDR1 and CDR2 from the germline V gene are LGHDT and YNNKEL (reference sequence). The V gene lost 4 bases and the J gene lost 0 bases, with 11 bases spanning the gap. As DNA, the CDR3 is TGTGCCAGCAGCCCGCGGGGTGATAGCACAGATACGCAGTATTTT. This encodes CASSPRGDSTDTQYF.

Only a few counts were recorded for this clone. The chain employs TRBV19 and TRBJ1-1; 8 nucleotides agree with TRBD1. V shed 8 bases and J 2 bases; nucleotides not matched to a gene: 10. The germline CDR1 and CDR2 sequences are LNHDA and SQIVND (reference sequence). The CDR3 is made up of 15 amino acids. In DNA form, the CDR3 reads TGTGCCAGTTCGGCAGGGGGCATGGGTAACACTGAAGCTTTCTTT. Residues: CASSAGGMGNTEAFF.

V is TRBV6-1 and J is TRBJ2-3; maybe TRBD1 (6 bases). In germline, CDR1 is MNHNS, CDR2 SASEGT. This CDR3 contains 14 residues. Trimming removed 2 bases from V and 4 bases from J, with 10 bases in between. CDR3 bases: TGTGCCAGCAGTGAAACAGGGCCACCAGATACGCAGTATTTT. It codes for CASSETGPPDTQYF.

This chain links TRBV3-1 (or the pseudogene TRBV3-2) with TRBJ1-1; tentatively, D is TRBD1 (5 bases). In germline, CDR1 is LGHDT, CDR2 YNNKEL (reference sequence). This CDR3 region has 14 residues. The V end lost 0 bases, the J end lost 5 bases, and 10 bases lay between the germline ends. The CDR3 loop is CASSQDVRGTEAFF. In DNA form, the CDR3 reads TGTGCCAGCAGCCAAGATGTAAGGGGTACTGAAGCTTTCTTT.

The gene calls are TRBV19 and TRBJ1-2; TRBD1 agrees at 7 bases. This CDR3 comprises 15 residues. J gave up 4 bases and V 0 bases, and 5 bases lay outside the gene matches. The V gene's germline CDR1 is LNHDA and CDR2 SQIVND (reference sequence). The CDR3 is CASSIDSEGAYGYTF. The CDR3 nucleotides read TGTGCCAGTAGTATAGATAGTGAGGGGGCCTATGGCTACACCTTC.

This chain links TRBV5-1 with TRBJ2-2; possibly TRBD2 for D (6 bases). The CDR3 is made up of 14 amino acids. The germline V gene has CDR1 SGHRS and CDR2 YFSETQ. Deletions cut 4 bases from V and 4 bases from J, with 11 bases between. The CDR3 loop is CASSLRLGTGELFF. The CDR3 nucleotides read TGCGCCAGCAGCCTTCGACTAGGCACCGGGGAGCTGTTTTTT.